The present TCR beta chain was sequenced within a study of blood T cell repertoires in COVID-19. About the study: The study drew acute and convalescent COVID-19 samples from the United States, Italy and Spain.

Profiling relied on immunoSEQ multiplex PCR, and the TCRdb table lists in-frame clones only, not all of them. The sample gives some 150,000 clones, about four fifths of which show up once; roughly 0.6% is in the top ten. V was cut by 0 bases and J by 2 bases, with 10 bases left in between. The CDR3 sequence is 15 residues long. Germline V gene lookup returns CDR1 LGHDT and CDR2 YNNKEL (reference sequence). This receptor was taken from a man in his 60s with acute or convalescent COVID-19. The chain uses TRBV3-1 (or the pseudogene TRBV3-2) and TRBJ2-5, with D uncertain. The material sequenced was peripheral blood. CDR3 protein: CASSQDMGWQETQYF. CDR3 DNA sequence: TGTGCCAGCAGCCAAGACATGGGCTGGCAAGAGACCCAGTACTTC.